This TCR beta chain was captured by sequencing in a study of T-cell memory formation after mild COVID-19. Study findings and constraints: That cross-reactive memory joined was suggested by some responding clones appearing in pre-infection memory. Second-wave clones with a day 37 peak had unconfirmed SARS-CoV-2 specificity.

About this clonotype: Antigen unknown.

This CDR3 is 12 amino acids long. Trimming took off 5 bases at V and 4 bases at J, with 6 bases between the two ends. TCR alpha and TCR beta cDNA libraries with sample barcodes and UMIs came from 5'RACE using constant-segment primers. TCRdb fed the 5' RACE reads into MiXCR, producing one record per CDR3 protein. The sample gives more than 100,000 distinct CDR3 sequences, 15% to 20% of which show up once; about 5.2% is in the top ten. This TCR came from a man between 18 and 35 years old who had mild COVID-19 (a few samples of this study predate the infection). Cell type and time point are not known. This chain connects TRBV12-3 or TRBV12-4 to TRBJ1-5, with D perhaps matching TRBD1 (5 bases). Sequenced material: PBMCs or a T cell subset sorted from them (not recorded which). In nucleotides, the CDR3 is TGTGCCAGCAGTCCAGGGAATCAGCCCCAGCATTTT. Protein product: CASSPGNQPQHF.